This TCR beta chain was captured by sequencing in a study of shared clonotypes between healthy human individuals. Trimming cost V 5 bases and J 4 bases; bases outside gene matches: 3. In germline, CDR1 is LNHDA, CDR2 SQIVND (reference sequence). CDR3 size: 13 residues. This clone appeared a single time. Its antigen remains unknown. Study-level points and caveats: Deeper or shallower sequencing was expected to change how clonotypes are shared among donors.

The donors were adults (healthy and HIV-negative) with no recent acute infections or vaccinations. Caucasian adults residing in Nashville, Tennessee made up all the donors. In the original processing: Because ImmunoSEQ provided only junction sequences with no quality scores, the filtering differed. The method was immunoSEQ multiplex PCR; TCRdb's version includes in-frame clones alone and lacks a portion of them. The V and J calls and clone size come from that table; D and trimming were worked out from the DNA. This table holds 2 million to 2.5 million clones, just under 95% found once. The chain is built from TRBV19 and TRBJ1-1; 8 bases line up with TRBD1. The sample taken for sequencing was naive CD4+ T cells from PBMCs. The subset here: CD45RA+ positively selected. The source of this sequence is a man younger than 35 in good health. Some clones in this sample may be carry-over from other donors' samples. DNA of the CDR3: TGTGCCAGTAGTGTCGACAGGGGCACTGAAGCTTTCTTT. This gives the protein CASSVDRGTEAFF.